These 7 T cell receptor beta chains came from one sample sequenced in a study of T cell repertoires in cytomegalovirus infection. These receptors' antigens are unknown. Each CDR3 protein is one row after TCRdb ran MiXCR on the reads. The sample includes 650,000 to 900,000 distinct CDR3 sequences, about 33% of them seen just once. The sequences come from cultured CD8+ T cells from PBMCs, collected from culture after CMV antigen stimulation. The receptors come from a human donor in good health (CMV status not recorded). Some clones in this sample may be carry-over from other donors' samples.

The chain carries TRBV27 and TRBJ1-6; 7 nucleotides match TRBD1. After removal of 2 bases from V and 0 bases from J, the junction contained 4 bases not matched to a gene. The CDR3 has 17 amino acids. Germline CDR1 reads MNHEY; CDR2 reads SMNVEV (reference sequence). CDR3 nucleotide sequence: TGTGCCAGCAGTTTACCGACAGGGAGCTCCTATAATTCACCCCTCCACTTT. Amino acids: CASSLPTGSSYNSPLHF.

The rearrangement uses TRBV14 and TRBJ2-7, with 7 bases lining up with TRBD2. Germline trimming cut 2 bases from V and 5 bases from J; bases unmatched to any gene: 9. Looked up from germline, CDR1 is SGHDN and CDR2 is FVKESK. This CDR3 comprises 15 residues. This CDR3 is CASSQWRGGTHEQYF. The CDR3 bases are TGTGCCAGCAGCCAATGGCGCGGGGGTACCCACGAGCAGTACTTC.

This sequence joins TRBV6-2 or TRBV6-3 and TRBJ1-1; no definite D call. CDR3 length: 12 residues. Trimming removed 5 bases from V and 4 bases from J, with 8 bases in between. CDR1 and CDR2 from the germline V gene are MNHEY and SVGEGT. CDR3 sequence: CASSQMGTEAFF. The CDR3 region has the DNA TGTGCCAGCAGTCAGATGGGCACTGAAGCTTTCTTT.

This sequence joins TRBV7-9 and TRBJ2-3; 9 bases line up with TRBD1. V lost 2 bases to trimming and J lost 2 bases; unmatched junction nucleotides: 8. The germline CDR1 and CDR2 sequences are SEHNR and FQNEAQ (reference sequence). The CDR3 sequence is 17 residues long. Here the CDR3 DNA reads TGTGCCAGCAGCTTATTACGGGACAGGGAATTCACAGATACGCAGTATTTT. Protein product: CASSLLRDREFTDTQYF.

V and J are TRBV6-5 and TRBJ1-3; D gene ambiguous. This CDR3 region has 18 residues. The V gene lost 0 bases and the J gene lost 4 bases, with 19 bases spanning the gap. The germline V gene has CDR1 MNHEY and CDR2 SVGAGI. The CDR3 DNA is TGTGCCAGCAGTTACTCGAACGTTCGGAAGGAATCCGGAAACACCATATATTTT. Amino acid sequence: CASSYSNVRKESGNTIYF.

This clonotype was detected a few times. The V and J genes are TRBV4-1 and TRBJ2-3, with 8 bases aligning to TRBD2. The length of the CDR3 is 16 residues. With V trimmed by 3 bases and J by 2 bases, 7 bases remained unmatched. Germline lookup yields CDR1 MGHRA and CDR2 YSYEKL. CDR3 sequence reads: CASSHPISGDTDTQYF. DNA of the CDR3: TGCGCCAGCAGCCACCCCATTAGCGGGGACACAGATACGCAGTATTTT.

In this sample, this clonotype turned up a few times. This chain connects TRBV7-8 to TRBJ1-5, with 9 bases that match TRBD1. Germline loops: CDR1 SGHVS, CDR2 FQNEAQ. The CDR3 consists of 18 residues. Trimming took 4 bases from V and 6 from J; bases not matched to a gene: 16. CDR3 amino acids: CASSSQGVGTGKGQPQHF. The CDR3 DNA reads TGTGCCAGCAGCTCGCAGGGGGTGGGGACAGGGAAGGGTCAGCCCCAGCATTTT.